These 26 T cell receptor beta chains were all obtained from the same sample, sequenced in a study of cytomegalovirus exposure and HLA in healthy donors. Both 60 Vbeta primers and 13 Jbeta primers went into the PCR. TCRdb's table, derived via immunoSEQ multiplex PCR, lists solely in-frame clones and lacks some. Found here are about 180,000 clones, just under 80% of them singletons; the top ten hold 1%. Sequenced sample: PBMCs. These receptors all come from a woman aged 50 to 65 in good health and CMV-seropositive.

CDR3: CASSPGQWGYEQYF. The CDR3 DNA reads TGTGCCAGCTCACCGGGACAGTGGGGCTACGAGCAGTACTTC. The chain joins TRBV18 to TRBJ2-5; 7 bases map to TRBD1. The J call could be wrong; TRBJ2-7 is a better fit for the DNA end. Germline CDR1 and CDR2: KGHSH and LQKENI. This CDR3 has 14 residues.

This chain uses TRBV19 with TRBJ1-5; D perhaps matches TRBD1 (6 bases). V shed 5 bases and J shed 5 bases, with 19 bases lying between them. CDR1 LNHDA and CDR2 SQIVND come from the germline V gene (reference sequence). The CDR3 contains 16 residues. CDR3 loop: CASSPPGRGRDQPQHF. DNA for the CDR3: TGTGCCAGTAGTCCCCCGGGGAGGGGGAGAGATCAGCCCCAGCATTTT.

The V and J genes are TRBV28 and TRBJ1-2; TRBD1 agrees at 7 bases. J lost 6 bases, V lost 3 bases, and 13 bases had no gene match. Looked up from germline, CDR1 is MDHEN and CDR2 is SYDVKM. There are 16 residues in the CDR3. The CDR3 region has the DNA TGTGCCAGCAGTTTGCGGGACAGAGTCATTTGGGATGGCTACACCTTC. Translated, it gives CASSLRDRVIWDGYTF.

J is TRBJ1-2 and V is TRBV11-3; D is ambiguous. CDR3 size: 13 residues. Per germline, CDR1 SGHNT and CDR2 YENEEA. Deletions cut 0 bases from V and 7 bases from J, with 9 bases between. In DNA form, the CDR3 reads TGTGCCAGCAGCTTAGAATCGGGGATTGGCTACACCTTC. Amino acid sequence: CASSLESGIGYTF.

This clone was seen just once. The genes are TRBV2 and TRBJ2-7; TRBD1 agrees at 9 bases. The length of the CDR3 is 14 residues. The trim removed 9 bases at V and 2 bases at J, leaving 8 bases unmatched. Germline loops: CDR1 SNHLY, CDR2 FYNNEI. DNA for the CDR3: TGTGCCAGTACCGGGACAGGGAGGCCCTACGAGCAGTACTTC. Translating it yields CASTGTGRPYEQYF.

This clone appeared a single time. The rearrangement uses TRBV14 and TRBJ2-2; D possibly corresponds to TRBD1 (5 bases). Germline loops: CDR1 SGHDN, CDR2 FVKESK. The V end was cut by 2 bases, the J end by 2 bases, with 12 bases between. There are 16 residues in the CDR3. This CDR3 reads CASSQPQGKNTGELFF. The CDR3 nucleotides are TGTGCCAGCAGCCAACCCCAGGGAAAAAACACCGGGGAGCTGTTTTTT.

J is TRBJ2-7 and V is TRBV19; D perhaps matches TRBD2 (6 bases). Looked up from germline, CDR1 is LNHDA and CDR2 is SQIVND (reference sequence). The V gene lost 8 bases and the J gene lost 1 base, with 15 bases spanning the gap. The CDR3 covers 14 residues. This CDR3 reads CASDGGFGSYEQYF. The CDR3 DNA sequence: TGTGCCAGTGACGGAGGGTTTGGATCCTACGAGCAGTACTTC.

The chain has TRBV7-8 and TRBJ1-1; 8 bases are a match to TRBD1. CDR3 length equals 16 residues. V lost 1 base to trimming and J lost 5 bases; unmatched junction nucleotides: 9. Germline assignment: CDR1 SGHVS and CDR2 FQNEAQ. The CDR3 loop is CASSLGSTRGLTEAFF. In DNA form, the CDR3 reads TGTGCCAGCAGCTTAGGATCCACCAGGGGGCTAACTGAAGCTTTCTTT. Full variable domain (rest looked up from reference TRBV7-8 and TRBJ1-1): GAGVSQSPRYKVAKRGQDVALRCDPISGHVSLFWYQQALGQGPEFLTYFQNEAQLDKSGLPSDRFFAERPEGSVSTLKIQRTQQEDSAVYLCASSLGSTRGLTEAFFGQGTRLTVV.

The chain recombines TRBV7-9 with TRBJ1-6; a weak D match, TRBD1 (6 bases). There are 15 residues in the CDR3. CDR1 is SEHNR and CDR2 is FQNEAQ in the germline V gene (reference sequence). V was pared by 4 bases and J by 6 bases, with 13 bases between. The CDR3 sequence is CASSSADRSNSPLHF. The CDR3 DNA is TGTGCCAGCAGCTCCGCTGACAGGTCTAATTCACCCCTCCACTTT.

The V call is TRBV5-1, the J call TRBJ1-4; 9 bases are shared with TRBD1. Germline V gene sequence: CDR1 SGHRS, CDR2 YFSETQ. This CDR3 is built from 14 residues. The V segment lost 4 bases and the J segment 8 bases; nucleotides outside the gene matches: 6. The CDR3 loop reads CASSPGDRAEKLFF. The DNA for the CDR3 is TGCGCCAGCAGCCCAGGGGACAGGGCCGAAAAACTGTTTTTT.

The chain uses TRBV30 and TRBJ2-7; possibly TRBD2 for D (6 bases). Germline V gene lookup returns CDR1 GTSNPN and CDR2 SVGIG (reference sequence). The CDR3 totals 14 residues. V was pared by 5 bases and J by 6 bases, with 20 bases between. The CDR3 DNA follows: TGTGCCTGGGAGCCAGGAGGGAGGACGCGCGAGCAGTACTTC. Protein product: CAWEPGGRTREQYF.

The chain has TRBV28 and TRBJ2-7; 8 bases are shared with TRBD2. Unmatched junction bases numbered 9, after V lost 6 bases and J lost 5 bases. Germline V gene lookup returns CDR1 MDHEN and CDR2 SYDVKM. The length of the CDR3 is 14 residues. This CDR3 reads CASRFRLASHEQYF. The CDR3 DNA reads TGTGCCAGCAGGTTTCGACTAGCGTCCCACGAGCAGTACTTC.

The rearrangement joins TRBV11-2 to TRBJ1-4; D possibly corresponds to TRBD1 (5 bases). Germline assignment: CDR1 SGHAT and CDR2 FQNNGV. The V and J ends lost 1 base and 8 bases respectively, with 17 bases between them. The CDR3 runs to 16 residues. CDR3: CASSLGPRGVGEKLFF. The CDR3 DNA reads TGTGCCAGCAGCTTAGGCCCCCGGGGGGTGGGCGAAAAACTGTTTTTT.

The chain uses TRBV18 and TRBJ1-6, with 7 bases that match TRBD1. The CDR3 spans 16 residues. J gave up 7 bases and V 4 bases, and 10 bases lay outside the gene matches. Germline V gives CDR1 KGHSH, CDR2 LQKENI. The CDR3 DNA reads TGTGCCAGCTCACGATTCACGGGACAGAGAAATTCACCCCTCCACTTT. Translated, it gives CASSRFTGQRNSPLHF. The full variable domain, with the rest looked up from reference TRBV18 and TRBJ1-6, is NAGVMQNPRHLVRRRGQEARLRCSPMKGHSHVYWYRQLPEEGLKFMVYLQKENIIDESGMPKERFSAEFPKEGPSILRIQQVVRGDSAAYFCASSRFTGQRNSPLHFGNGTRLTVT.

The chain uses TRBV28 and TRBJ1-4; 9 bases are shared with TRBD1. CDR3 length: 15 amino acids. J was trimmed by 6 bases and V by 3 bases; bases with no gene match: 5. In germline, CDR1 is MDHEN, CDR2 SYDVKM. The CDR3 spells CASSLRDRVYEKLFF. As DNA, the CDR3 is TGTGCCAGCAGTTTGCGGGACAGGGTGTATGAAAAACTGTTTTTT. The full variable domain, completed using reference TRBV28 and TRBJ1-4, is DVKVTQSSRYLVKRTGEKVFLECVQDMDHENMFWYRQDPGLGLRLIYFSYDVKMKEKGDIPEGYSVSREKKERFSLILESASTNQTSMYLCASSLRDRVYEKLFFGSGTQLSVL.

The chain combines TRBV28 with TRBJ1-1; maybe TRBD1 (6 bases). V was trimmed by 6 bases and J by 2 bases, leaving 13 bases between them. Looked up from germline, CDR1 is MDHEN and CDR2 is SYDVKM. The CDR3 loop spans 14 amino acids. The DNA for the CDR3 is TGTGCCAGCAGGTATGGGGGCCTCAACACTGAAGCTTTCTTT. Its protein product is CASRYGGLNTEAFF.

This clone is a singleton in its sample. The chain employs TRBV27 and TRBJ1-2; D uncertain. The CDR3 totals 15 residues. V was trimmed by 7 bases and J by 4 bases, leaving 19 bases between them. The V gene's germline CDR1 is MNHEY and CDR2 SMNVEV (reference sequence). CDR3 residues: CASTKNPGSPYGYTF. CDR3 nucleotide sequence: TGTGCCAGCACAAAAAACCCTGGCTCACCCTATGGCTACACCTTC.

The chain has TRBV4-3 and TRBJ1-2; D is uncertain. CDR3 length equals 16 residues. The germline CDR1 and CDR2 sequences are LGHNA and YSLEER. Trimming removed 7 bases from V and 1 base from J, with 19 bases in between. The CDR3 loop reads CASINHPRENNYGYTF. DNA for the CDR3: TGCGCCAGCATTAATCACCCCCGGGAAAATAACTATGGCTACACCTTC.

The chain employs TRBV2 and TRBJ2-1; TRBD2 might be the D (5 bases). CDR1 is SNHLY and CDR2 is FYNNEI in the germline V gene. Deletions cut 6 bases from V and 0 bases from J, with 12 bases between. The CDR3 sequence is 15 residues long. The CDR3 loop is CASRKDWSSYNEQFF. The CDR3 DNA reads TGTGCCAGCAGAAAGGACTGGAGCTCCTACAATGAGCAGTTCTTC.

The chain uses TRBV28 and TRBJ2-5, with D possibly TRBD2 on 5 matching bases. The CDR3 runs to 18 residues. With 5 bases removed from V and 4 bases from J, the gap between germline ends came to 26 bases. CDR1 MDHEN and CDR2 SYDVKM come from the germline V gene. CDR3 in DNA: TGTGCCAGCAGTCCTAAACTCCCGGACCGGATCCGGGGAGAGACCCAGTACTTC. This gives the protein CASSPKLPDRIRGETQYF.

This clone was picked up a small number of times. The gene calls are TRBV11-2 and TRBJ2-1; D call uncertain. Germline V lookup: CDR1 SGHAT, CDR2 FQNNGV. The CDR3 length is 12 residues. V lost 1 base and J 7 bases, leaving 5 bases between the germline ends. The CDR3: CASSLGDNEQFF. CDR3 coding DNA: TGTGCCAGCAGCTTAGGAGATAATGAGCAGTTCTTC.

The genes are TRBV7-2 and TRBJ2-7; D remains unclear. Germline V gene sequence: CDR1 SGHTA, CDR2 FQGNSA. There are 13 residues in the CDR3. Trimming stripped 2 bases from V and 7 bases from J, with 12 bases between. CDR3 in DNA: TGTGCCAGCAGCTTATCCCCCGGTTATGAGCAGTACTTC. Translating it yields CASSLSPGYEQYF.

The chain is built from TRBV7-8 and TRBJ2-7, with unresolved D. This CDR3 has 16 residues. V shed 1 base and J shed 5 bases, with 18 bases lying between them. In germline, CDR1 is SGHVS, CDR2 FQNEAQ. The CDR3 loop is CASSLDWALMFNEQYF. CDR3 bases: TGTGCCAGCAGCTTAGATTGGGCCCTAATGTTCAACGAGCAGTACTTC.

In its sample, this clone was seen once. The chain joins TRBV2 to TRBJ1-1, with 7 positions matching TRBD1. Germline CDR1 is SNHLY and CDR2 is FYNNEI. This CDR3 has 14 amino acids. V lost 6 bases to trimming and J lost 2 bases; unmatched junction nucleotides: 6. The CDR3 spells CASSPGQQNTEAFF. The DNA of the CDR3 is TGTGCCAGCAGCCCGGGACAGCAAAACACTGAAGCTTTCTTT.

This clone was observed a single time. J is TRBJ2-2 and V is TRBV5-4; 11 bases match TRBD1. Trimming took 3 bases from V and 6 from J; bases not matched to a gene: 10. Germline V gene data show CDR1 as SGHNT and CDR2 as YYREEE (reference sequence). The CDR3 extends over 17 amino acids. The CDR3 region has the DNA TGTGCCAGCAGCTCTCGCGGGACAGGGGGTCGGGCCGGGGAGCTGTTTTTT. It yields the protein CASSSRGTGGRAGELFF.

This sequence joins TRBV5-1 and TRBJ1-2, with D tentatively TRBD1 (5 bases). The CDR3 spans 14 residues. Trimming stripped 4 bases from V and 1 base from J, with 11 bases between. Germline CDR1 and CDR2: SGHRS and YFSETQ. Here the CDR3 DNA reads TGCGCCAGCAGCCGGGAGGGGATTAACTATGGCTACACCTTC. Translation gives CASSREGINYGYTF.